This T cell receptor beta chain emerged from a study of blood T cell repertoires in COVID-19. Overall study: PBMCs, B-cell-depleted T cells, or T cells provided the cDNA or gDNA that made up the material.

Original processing methods: From reference gene primer amplification, estimates of nucleated cell counts were derived. Sequencing used immunoSEQ multiplex PCR; TCRdb keeps in-frame clones, though not all of them. V, J and clone size derive from that table, while D and trimming were established from the DNA sequence. This table has approximately 230,000 clones, approximately 88% appearing once. Details on this clone: This CDR3 fails to terminate in the conserved phenylalanine or tryptophan, so it likely reflects a read error. It is unclear where the CDR3 begins or ends on the DNA, so no DNA is shown, and the CDR3 is as TCRdb lists it.

The CDR3 extends over 15 residues, inclusive of both ends. Germline loops: CDR1 MNHEY, CDR2 SMNVEV (reference sequence). Specimen: peripheral blood. The TCR originated in a woman between 25 and 40 years old with COVID-19, enrolled during active disease. The genes are TRBV27 and TRBJ2-3; TRBD1 reflects the table's D call only, with no check against the DNA. The CDR3 here is CASGDGVLGQGALDP.